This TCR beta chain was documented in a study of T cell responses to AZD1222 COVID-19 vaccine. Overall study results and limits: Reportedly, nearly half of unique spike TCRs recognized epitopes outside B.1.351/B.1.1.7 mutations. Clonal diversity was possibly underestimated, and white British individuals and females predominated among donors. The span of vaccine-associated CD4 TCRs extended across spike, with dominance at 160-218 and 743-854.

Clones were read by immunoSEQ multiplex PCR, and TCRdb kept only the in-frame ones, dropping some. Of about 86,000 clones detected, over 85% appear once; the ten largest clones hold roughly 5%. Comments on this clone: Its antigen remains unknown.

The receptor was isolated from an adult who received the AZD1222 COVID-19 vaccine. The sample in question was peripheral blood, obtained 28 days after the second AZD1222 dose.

This chain's CDR3 is CASTRDSRGNQPQHF. The CDR3, as DNA: TGTGCCAGCACCAGGGACAGCCGAGGCAATCAGCCCCAGCATTTT. The chain joins TRBV6-5 to TRBJ1-5; TRBD1 matches at 7 bases. The germline V gene has CDR1 MNHEY and CDR2 SVGAGI. With 7 bases clipped from V and 2 bases from J, the junction kept 8 bases outside the gene matches. CDR3 length: 15 residues.